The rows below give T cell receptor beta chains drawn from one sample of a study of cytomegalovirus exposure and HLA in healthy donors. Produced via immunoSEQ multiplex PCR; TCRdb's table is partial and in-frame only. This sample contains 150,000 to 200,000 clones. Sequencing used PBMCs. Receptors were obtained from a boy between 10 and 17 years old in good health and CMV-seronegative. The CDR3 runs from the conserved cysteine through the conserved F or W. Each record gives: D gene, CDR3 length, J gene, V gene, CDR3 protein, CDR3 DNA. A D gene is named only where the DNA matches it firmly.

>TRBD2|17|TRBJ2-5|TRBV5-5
CASSQGTSGQVTVTQYF
TGTGCCAGCAGCCAAGGGACTAGCGGGCAGGTAACGGTGACCCAGTACTTC
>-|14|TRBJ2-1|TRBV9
CASSVSKGQGEQFF
TGTGCCAGCAGCGTAAGCAAGGGCCAGGGTGAGCAGTTCTTC
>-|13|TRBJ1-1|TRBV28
CASSLVQHTEAFF
TGTGCCAGCAGTTTAGTACAGCACACTGAAGCTTTCTTT
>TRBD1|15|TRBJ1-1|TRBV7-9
CASRPPRTGNTEAFF
TGTGCCAGCAGACCCCCGAGGACAGGGAACACTGAAGCTTTCTTT
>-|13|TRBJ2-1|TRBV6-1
CASSDNSYNEQFF
TGTGCCAGCAGTGACAACTCCTACAATGAGCAGTTCTTC
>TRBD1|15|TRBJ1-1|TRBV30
CAWSGLDRGNTEAFF
TGTGCCTGGAGTGGATTGGACAGGGGGAACACTGAAGCTTTCTTT
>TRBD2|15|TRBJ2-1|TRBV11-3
CASSLRAGGGNEQFF
TGTGCCAGCAGCTTAAGAGCGGGGGGGGGCAATGAGCAGTTCTTC
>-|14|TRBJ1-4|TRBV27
CASRLAGTNEKLFF
TGTGCCAGCAGACTCGCGGGAACTAATGAAAAACTGTTTTTT
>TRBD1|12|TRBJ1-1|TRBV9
CASSLGTGEAFF
TGTGCCAGCAGCCTAGGGACAGGTGAAGCTTTCTTT
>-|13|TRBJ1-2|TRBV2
CASRKQGGGGYTF
TGTGCCAGCAGGAAGCAGGGAGGTGGGGGCTACACCTTC
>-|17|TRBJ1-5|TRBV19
CASSLGQGSYSNQPQHF
TGTGCCAGTAGTTTAGGGCAGGGATCTTATAGCAATCAGCCCCAGCATTTT
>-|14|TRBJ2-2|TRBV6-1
CASSEGEEAGELFF
TGTGCCAGCAGTGAAGGCGAGGAGGCCGGGGAGCTGTTTTTT
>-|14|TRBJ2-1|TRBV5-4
CASSFAREYNEQFF
TGTGCCAGCAGCTTTGCCCGGGAGTACAATGAGCAGTTCTTC
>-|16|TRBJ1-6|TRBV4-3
CASSQDMSSYNSPLHF
TGCGCCAGCAGCCAAGACATGAGCTCCTATAATTCACCCCTCCACTTT
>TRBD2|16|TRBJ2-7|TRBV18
CASSPEAGLGSYEQYF
TGTGCCAGCTCACCAGAAGCAGGACTAGGATCCTACGAGCAGTACTTC
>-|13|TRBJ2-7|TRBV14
CASSQRGIYEQYF
TGTGCCAGCAGCCAAAGGGGGATCTACGAGCAGTACTTC
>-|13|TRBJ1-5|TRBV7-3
CASSLDSTQPQHF
TGTGCCAGCAGCTTGGACAGTACTCAGCCCCAGCATTTT
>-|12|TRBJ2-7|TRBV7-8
CASSLNTYEQYF
TGTGCCAGCAGCTTAAACACCTACGAGCAGTACTTC
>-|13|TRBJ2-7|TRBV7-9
CASSLGTVYEQYF
TGTGCCAGCAGCTTAGGGACAGTCTACGAGCAGTACTTC
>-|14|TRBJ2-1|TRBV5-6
CASSLGQTYNEQFF
TGTGCCAGCAGCTTAGGACAGACCTACAATGAGCAGTTCTTC
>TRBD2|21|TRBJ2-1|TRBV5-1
CASSLGGPPSGGFLSYNEQFF
TGCGCCAGCAGCTTGGGAGGTCCCCCCAGCGGGGGCTTCCTTTCCTACAATGAGCAGTTCTTC
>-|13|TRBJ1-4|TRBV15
CATSRDQDEKLFF
TGTGCCACCAGCAGAGATCAGGATGAAAAACTGTTTTTT
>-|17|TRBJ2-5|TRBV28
CASSSVGGGHSGETQYF
TGTGCCAGCAGTTCCGTAGGGGGGGGGCATTCAGGAGAGACCCAGTACTTC
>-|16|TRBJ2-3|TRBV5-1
CASSLGGYTAGDTQYF
TGCGCCAGCAGCTTGGGTGGGTACACGGCGGGAGATACGCAGTATTTT
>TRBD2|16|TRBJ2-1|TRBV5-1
CASSMGLAGEYNEQFF
TGCGCCAGCAGCATGGGACTAGCGGGGGAGTACAATGAGCAGTTCTTC
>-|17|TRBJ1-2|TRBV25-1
CASSDSPSHARLNGYTF
TGTGCCAGCAGTGATTCTCCCAGCCACGCGAGGTTGAATGGCTACACCTTC
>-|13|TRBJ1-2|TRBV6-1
CASRYAGNYGYTF
TGTGCCAGCAGGTATGCAGGGAACTATGGCTACACCTTC
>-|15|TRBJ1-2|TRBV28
CASSSSGGANYGYTF
TGTGCCAGCAGCTCTTCGGGGGGAGCTAACTATGGCTACACCTTC
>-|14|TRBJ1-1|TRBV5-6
CASRAEGRRTEAFF
TGTGCCAGCAGGGCAGAGGGTCGGCGGACTGAAGCTTTCTTT
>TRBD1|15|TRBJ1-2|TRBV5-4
CASRLPGQGNTGYTF
TGTGCCAGCAGACTCCCGGGACAGGGAAATACTGGCTACACCTTC
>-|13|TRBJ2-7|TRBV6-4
CASSSTGSYEQYF
TGTGCCAGCAGTTCGACTGGATCCTACGAGCAGTACTTC
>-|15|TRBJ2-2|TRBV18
CASSETGPGTGELFF
TGTGCCAGCTCAGAAACAGGGCCGGGCACCGGGGAGCTGTTTTTT
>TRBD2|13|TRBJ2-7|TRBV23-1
CASTRGGSYEQYF
TGCGCCAGCACCCGGGGGGGCTCCTACGAGCAGTACTTC
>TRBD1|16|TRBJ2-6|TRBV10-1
CAFPLGQGAGANVLTF
TGCGCCTTCCCCCTTGGACAGGGGGCTGGGGCCAACGTCCTGACTTTC
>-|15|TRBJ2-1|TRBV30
CAWSPMRGPTNEQFF
TGTGCCTGGAGTCCAATGCGGGGGCCTACCAATGAGCAGTTCTTC
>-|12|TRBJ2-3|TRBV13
CASSSSTDTQYF
TGTGCCAGCAGCTCTAGCACAGATACGCAGTATTTT
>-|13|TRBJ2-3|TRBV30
CAWSQGSKDTQYF
TGTGCCTGGAGTCAGGGTTCTAAGGATACGCAGTATTTT
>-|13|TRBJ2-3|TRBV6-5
CASSRGSWTTQYF
TGTGCCAGCAGTAGGGGATCGTGGACTACGCAGTATTTT
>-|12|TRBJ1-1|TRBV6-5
CASKDWGREAFF
TGTGCCAGCAAGGATTGGGGCAGAGAAGCTTTCTTT
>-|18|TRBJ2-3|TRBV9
CASSVAWEAQWGADTQYF
TGTGCCAGCAGCGTAGCATGGGAGGCGCAATGGGGGGCAGATACGCAGTATTTT
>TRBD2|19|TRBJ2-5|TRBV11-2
CASSLDGGLAGAREETQYF
TGTGCCAGCAGCTTAGATGGTGGGCTAGCGGGGGCCAGGGAAGAGACCCAGTACTTC
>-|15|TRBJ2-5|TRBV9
CASSVVGSAQETQYF
TGTGCCAGCAGCGTAGTAGGCAGCGCCCAAGAGACCCAGTACTTC
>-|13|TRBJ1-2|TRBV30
CAWSAAQGDGYTF
TGTGCCTGGAGTGCAGCACAGGGCGATGGCTACACCTTC
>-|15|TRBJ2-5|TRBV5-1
CASSRTGGTLETQYF
TGCGCCAGCAGCCGAACCGGTGGGACACTTGAGACCCAGTACTTC
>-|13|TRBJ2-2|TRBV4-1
CASGEKNTGELFF
TGCGCCAGCGGAGAGAAGAACACCGGGGAGCTGTTTTTT
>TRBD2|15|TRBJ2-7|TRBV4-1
CASSQDRGGRTEQYF
TGCGCCAGCAGCCAAGATCGGGGGGGAAGGACCGAGCAGTACTTC
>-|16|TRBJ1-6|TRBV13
CASSFAHRARSSPLHF
TGTGCCAGCAGCTTCGCCCACAGGGCCCGGAGTTCACCCCTCCACTTT
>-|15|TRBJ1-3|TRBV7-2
CASSFQGYSGNTIYF
TGTGCCAGCAGCTTCCAGGGTTACTCTGGAAACACCATATATTTT
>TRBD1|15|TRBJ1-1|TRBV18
CASSRGQAKNTEAFF
TGTGCCAGCTCACGGGGACAGGCGAAGAACACTGAAGCTTTCTTT
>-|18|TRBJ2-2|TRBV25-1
CASSGLQGQASRTGELFF
TGTGCCAGCAGTGGCCTCCAAGGCCAGGCTTCCCGCACCGGGGAGCTGTTTTTT
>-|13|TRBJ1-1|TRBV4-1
CASSHPGVTEAFF
TGCGCCAGCAGCCACCCAGGGGTCACTGAAGCTTTCTTT
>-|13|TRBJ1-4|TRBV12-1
CASSYKGCEKLFF
TGTGCCAGCAGCTACAAGGGGTGCGAAAAACTGTTTTTT